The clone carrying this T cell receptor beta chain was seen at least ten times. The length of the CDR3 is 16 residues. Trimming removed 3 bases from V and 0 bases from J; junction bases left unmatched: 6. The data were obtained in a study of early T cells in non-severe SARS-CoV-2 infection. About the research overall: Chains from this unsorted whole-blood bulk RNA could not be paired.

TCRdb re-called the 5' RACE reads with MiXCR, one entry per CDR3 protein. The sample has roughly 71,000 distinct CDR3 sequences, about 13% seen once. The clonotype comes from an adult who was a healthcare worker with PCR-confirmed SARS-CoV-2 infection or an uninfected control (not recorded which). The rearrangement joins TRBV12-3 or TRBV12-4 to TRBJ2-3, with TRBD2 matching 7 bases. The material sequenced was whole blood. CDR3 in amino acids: CASSFQAGSSTDTQYF. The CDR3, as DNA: TGTGCCAGCAGTTTCCAAGCGGGGTCTAGCACAGATACGCAGTATTTT.